This T cell receptor beta chain was sequenced in a study of molecular identifiers for immune sequencing clone quantification. Study-level points and caveats: Clonotypes surpassing 20 RNA copies contained over 98% of effector molecules, versus under 1% in naive cells.

MiXCR, applied by TCRdb to the PCR reads, yields one record per CDR3 protein. This table holds more than 450,000 distinct CDR3 sequences, about 22% found once. In the case of this clonotype: Antigen: not known.

The TCR originated in a human donor in good health. Some libraries in this study had Jurkat cell RNA spiked in. Sequencing was carried out using naive CD8+ T cells from blood, with Jurkat cell RNA spiked in. Subset denoted: FACS-sorted CD8+CD4-CCR7+CD45RA+ naive T cells.

DNA of the CDR3: TGCGCCAGCAGCTTGGAAGCTACAGGGGGCTATCATGGCTACACCTTC. Protein sequence: CASSLEATGGYHGYTF. This rearrangement joins TRBV5-1 to TRBJ1-2; 9 nucleotides align to TRBD1. Looked up from germline, CDR1 is SGHRS and CDR2 is YFSETQ. V was pared by 0 bases and J by 6 bases, with 9 bases of the junction left unmatched. This CDR3 has 16 amino acids.